Shown below are 18 T cell receptor beta chains from a single sample sequenced in a study of T-cell reconstitution after alpha-beta-depleted transplantation in children. Overall study findings and caveats: From newly produced T cells came most of the T-cell counts and diversity one year after transplant.

What these receptors recognize is not known. Preparation of the TCRbeta library used unique molecular identifiers. TCRdb reanalysed the PCR reads using MiXCR and keeps one entry per CDR3 protein. Found here are about 300,000 distinct CDR3 sequences, around 7.1% of them singletons; the top ten hold 9.1%. Sequenced here: peripheral blood, sampled 360 days after TCRalphabeta/CD19-depleted stem cell transplant. The receptors here all came from a female patient aged 2-15 years who had a stem cell transplant for Fanconi anemia, so the T cells may come from the graft donor.

This clonotype was picked up a small number of times. CDR3 nucleotides: TGTGCCAGCAACGGGCAGGGGGGTCGGGATTCACCCCTCCACTTT. Protein sequence: CASNGQGGRDSPLHF. The chain combines TRBV7-2 with TRBJ1-6; 7 bases match TRBD1. V lost 7 bases, J lost 8 bases, and 11 bases stayed unmatched. Germline-derived CDR1 and CDR2 are SGHTA and FQGNSA. The CDR3 loop spans 15 amino acids.

This clonotype was found many times. The chain has TRBV11-2 and TRBJ2-1; D might be TRBD1 or TRBD2, each matching 7 bases. Trimming removed 2 bases from V and 7 bases from J, with 24 bases in between. This CDR3 has 18 amino acids. Germline-derived CDR1 and CDR2 are SGHAT and FQNNGV. The CDR3 DNA follows: TGTGCCAGCAGCTTAACCTCCTTGGGAGGGGGCCTCTCTAATGAGCAGTTCTTC. This encodes CASSLTSLGGGLSNEQFF. The full variable domain, rest sourced from reference TRBV11-2 and TRBJ2-1, is EAGVAQSPRYKIIEKRQSVAFWCNPISGHATLYWYQQILGQGPKLLIQFQNNGVVDDSQLPKDRFSAERLKGVDSTLKIQPAKLEDSAVYLCASSLTSLGGGLSNEQFFGPGTRLTVL.

This clonotype was picked up many times. Compared with germline, one end of the junction differs, possibly owing to a read error. The chain has TRBV4-3 and TRBJ1-1; D is undetermined. CDR3 length: 13 amino acids. Germline CDR1 is LGHNA and CDR2 is YSLEER. The CDR3 region has the DNA TGCGCCAGCAGCCAAGAGCCAGACACAGAAGCTTTCTTT. It specifies CASSQEPDTEAFF.

This clonotype was counted ten times or more. The chain is built from TRBV12-3 or TRBV12-4 and TRBJ1-2; 7 nucleotides match TRBD1. CDR3 size: 15 residues. Trimming removed 5 bases from V and 8 bases from J; junction bases left unmatched: 14. Here the CDR3 reads CASSPGQVNVLGYTF. CDR3 bases: TGTGCCAGCAGTCCCGGACAGGTCAACGTTCTGGGCTACACCTTC.

This clonotype was seen only a few times. The chain employs TRBV5-1 and TRBJ2-5, with 9 bases aligning to TRBD2. With V trimmed by 4 bases and J by 5 bases, 6 bases remained unmatched. CDR1 is SGHRS and CDR2 is YFSETQ in the germline V gene. This CDR3 spans 14 amino acids. CDR3: CASSGIAGVETQYF. CDR3 sequence (DNA): TGCGCCAGCAGCGGAATAGCGGGGGTGGAGACCCAGTACTTC.

This clonotype was picked up many times. The J gene is TRBJ2-3, the V gene TRBV12-3 or TRBV12-4; possibly TRBD1 or TRBD2 for D (5 bases each). The V and J ends lost 5 bases and 4 bases respectively, with 19 bases between them. CDR3 length: 16 amino acids. CDR3 in DNA: TGTGCCAGCAGTCAGATAATGGGACCCGAGGCAGATACGCAGTATTTT. Amino acid sequence: CASSQIMGPEADTQYF.

This rearrangement joins TRBV4-2 to TRBJ2-7; no firm D call. Per the germline V gene, CDR1 is LGHNA and CDR2 is YNFKEQ. The V and J ends lost 4 bases and 2 bases respectively, with 15 bases between them. The CDR3 contains 15 residues. CDR3 DNA sequence: TGTGCCAGCAGCCTCCGCTTAGTAAGCACCTACGAGCAGTACTTC. Translation: CASSLRLVSTYEQYF.

The chain uses TRBV5-6 and TRBJ2-7; D unclear. CDR1 SGHDT and CDR2 YYEEEE come from the germline V gene. V dropped 1 base and J dropped 6 bases, with 11 bases sitting between them. This CDR3 spans 13 amino acids. The CDR3 DNA reads TGTGCCAGCAGCTTGTGGGCCTACTGCGAGCAGTACTTC. Translating it yields CASSLWAYCEQYF.

This clonotype was counted at least ten times. The rearrangement links TRBV5-1 to TRBJ2-7, with D tentatively TRBD1 (8 bases). The CDR3 contains 17 residues. Germline V CDR1 and CDR2: SGHRS, YFSETQ. V lost 0 bases and J lost 3, with 19 bases in between. DNA for the CDR3: TGCGCCAGCAGCTTGGGACCTACAGGGGGAGGGTACTACGAGCAGTACTTC. Residues: CASSLGPTGGGYYEQYF.

This clonotype was seen a few times. The chain couples TRBV11-1 to TRBJ1-1, with 8 bases matching TRBD1. Germline trimming cut 5 bases from V and 3 bases from J; bases unmatched to any gene: 8. This CDR3 is built from 15 residues. The germline CDR1 and CDR2 sequences are SGHAT and FQDESV (reference sequence). The CDR3 DNA reads TGTGCCAGCAGCCGACAGGGGAACTTAGACACTGAAGCTTTCTTT. Protein product: CASSRQGNLDTEAFF.

This chain uses TRBV11-2 with TRBJ2-3; no clear D. V gave up 5 bases and J gave up 2 bases, with 5 bases separating them. CDR1 is SGHAT, CDR2 FQNNGV, per germline. The CDR3 consists of 12 residues. CDR3 in DNA: TGTGCCAGCAGCCATATCACAGATACGCAGTATTTT. It yields the protein CASSHITDTQYF.

This clonotype was seen at least ten times. This chain joins TRBV29-1 and TRBJ2-7, with a possible D match to TRBD2 (6 bases). Between the trimmed V and J ends, which lost 7 bases and 3 bases, there was a span of 13 bases. The germline gives CDR1 SQVTM, CDR2 ANQGSEA. The CDR3 has 12 residues. CDR3 in amino acids: CSGLGLNYEQYF. The CDR3 coding sequence is TGCAGCGGCTTGGGACTCAACTACGAGCAGTACTTC.

Many counts were recorded for this clonotype. This chain joins TRBV29-1 and TRBJ1-2, with D possibly TRBD1 on 5 matching bases. The CDR3 is 14 amino acids. CDR1 is SQVTM and CDR2 is ANQGSEA in the germline V gene. V was trimmed by 4 bases and J by 5 bases, leaving 17 bases between them. The CDR3 loop reads CSVGTQGPTYGYTF. Written as DNA, the CDR3 is TGCAGCGTTGGGACCCAGGGACCCACTTATGGCTACACCTTC.

This clonotype was seen at least ten times. This chain links TRBV7-9 with TRBJ1-1; perhaps TRBD1 as D (5 bases). V lost 2 bases and J lost 1, with 14 bases in between. Germline CDR1 is SEHNR and CDR2 is FQNEAQ (reference sequence). This CDR3 region has 16 residues. CDR3 region: CASSLYRGIPNTEAFF. CDR3 coding DNA: TGTGCCAGCAGCTTATACCGGGGGATACCGAACACTGAAGCTTTCTTT.

Here the CDR3 DNA reads TGTGCCAGCAGCCAAGTCACAGGGGTCCCTACGCAGTATTTT. This encodes CASSQVTGVPTQYF. The V call is TRBV3-1, the J call TRBJ2-3; 7 bases fit TRBD1. This CDR3 contains 14 residues. Germline V CDR1 and CDR2: LGHDT, YNNKEL (reference sequence). V shed 1 base and J 8 bases; nucleotides not matched to a gene: 6.

Ten or more counts support this clonotype. The chain is built from TRBV4-2 and TRBJ1-1; D unclear. V was trimmed by 4 bases and J by 3 bases, leaving 15 bases between them. Germline V gives CDR1 LGHNA, CDR2 YNFKEQ. This CDR3 is 15 amino acids long. CDR3: CASSRSLLGDTEAFF. CDR3 DNA: TGTGCCAGCAGCCGGAGCCTCCTCGGGGACACTGAAGCTTTCTTT.

This clonotype was recorded at least ten times. J is TRBJ1-4 and V is TRBV10-3; no clear D gene. In germline, CDR1 is ENHRY, CDR2 SYGVKD. This CDR3 has 14 residues. V lost 4 bases and J 2 bases, leaving 8 bases between the germline ends. The CDR3 here is CAISGGSTNEKLFF. The CDR3 DNA sequence: TGTGCCATCAGTGGCGGGAGTACTAATGAAAAACTGTTTTTT.

This clonotype was seen at least ten times. This chain uses TRBV20-1 with TRBJ2-1; D is undetermined. The V gene lost 3 bases and the J gene lost 2 bases, with 8 bases spanning the gap. CDR1 is DFQATT and CDR2 is SNEGSKA in the germline V gene (reference sequence). CDR3 length: 13 amino acids. CDR3 nucleotide sequence: TGCAGTGCTAGCCGGAATACCTACAATGAGCAGTTCTTC. Its protein is CSASRNTYNEQFF.